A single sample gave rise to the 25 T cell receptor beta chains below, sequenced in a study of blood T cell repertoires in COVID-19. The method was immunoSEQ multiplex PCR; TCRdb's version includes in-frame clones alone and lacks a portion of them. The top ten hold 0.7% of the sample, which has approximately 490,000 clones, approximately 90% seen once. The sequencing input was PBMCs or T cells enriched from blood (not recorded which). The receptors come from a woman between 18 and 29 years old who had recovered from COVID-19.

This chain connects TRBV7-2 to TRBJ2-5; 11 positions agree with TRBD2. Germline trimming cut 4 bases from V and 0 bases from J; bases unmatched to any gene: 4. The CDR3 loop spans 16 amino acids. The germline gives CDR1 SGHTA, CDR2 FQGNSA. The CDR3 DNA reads TGTGCCAGCAGCTCGGGACTAGCGGTATACCAAGAGACCCAGTACTTC. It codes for CASSSGLAVYQETQYF.

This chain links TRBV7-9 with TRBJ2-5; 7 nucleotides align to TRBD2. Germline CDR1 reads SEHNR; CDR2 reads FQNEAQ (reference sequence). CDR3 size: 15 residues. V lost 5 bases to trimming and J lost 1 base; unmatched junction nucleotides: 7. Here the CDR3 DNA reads TGTGCCAGCAGCCCCCGGCGGGGGTCCCAAGAGACCCAGTACTTC. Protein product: CASSPRRGSQETQYF.

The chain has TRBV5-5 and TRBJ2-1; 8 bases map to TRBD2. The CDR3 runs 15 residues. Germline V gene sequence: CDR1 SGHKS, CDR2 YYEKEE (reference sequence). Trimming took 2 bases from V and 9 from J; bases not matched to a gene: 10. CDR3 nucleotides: TGTGCCAGCAGCTTTGCGGGGGGCCCCTCTATTGAGCAGTTCTTC. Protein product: CASSFAGGPSIEQFF.

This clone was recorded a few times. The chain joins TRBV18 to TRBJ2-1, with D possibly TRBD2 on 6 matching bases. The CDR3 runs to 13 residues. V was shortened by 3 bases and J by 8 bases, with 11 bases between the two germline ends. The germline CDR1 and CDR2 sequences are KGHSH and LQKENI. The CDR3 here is CASSPSGVDEQFF. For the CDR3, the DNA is TGTGCCAGCTCACCGTCGGGGGTCGATGAGCAGTTCTTC.

The CDR3 DNA follows: TGTGCCAGCAGTCCGGACAGGACTAATGAAAAACTGTTTTTT. Translation: CASSPDRTNEKLFF. The V call is TRBV5-4, the J call TRBJ1-4; 7 bases map to TRBD1. The CDR3 has 14 residues. The germline gives CDR1 SGHNT, CDR2 YYREEE (reference sequence). V shed 5 bases, J shed 2 bases, and the junction held 3 bases outside the gene matches.

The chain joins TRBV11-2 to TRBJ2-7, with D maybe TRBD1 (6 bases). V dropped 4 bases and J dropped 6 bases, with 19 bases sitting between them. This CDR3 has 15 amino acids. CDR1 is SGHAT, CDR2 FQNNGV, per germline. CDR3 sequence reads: CASSSLQGRYGEQYF. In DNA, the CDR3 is TGTGCCAGCAGCTCCCTACAGGGAAGATATGGCGAGCAGTACTTC. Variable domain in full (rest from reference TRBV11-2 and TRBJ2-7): EAGVAQSPRYKIIEKRQSVAFWCNPISGHATLYWYQQILGQGPKLLIQFQNNGVVDDSQLPKDRFSAERLKGVDSTLKIQPAKLEDSAVYLCASSSLQGRYGEQYFGPGTRLTVT.

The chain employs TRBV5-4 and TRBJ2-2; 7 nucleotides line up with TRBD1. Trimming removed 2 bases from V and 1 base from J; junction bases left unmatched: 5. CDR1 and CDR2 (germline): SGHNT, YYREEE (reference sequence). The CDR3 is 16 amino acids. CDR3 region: CASSLEGGRNTGELFF. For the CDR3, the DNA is TGTGCCAGCAGCTTAGAAGGGGGCCGGAACACCGGGGAGCTGTTTTTT.

In DNA form, the CDR3 reads TGTGCCAGCAGCCCTGGGCGGGACAGGGAGTCAGGTCAGCCCCAGCATTTT. This sequence encodes CASSPGRDRESGQPQHF. This chain uses TRBV14 with TRBJ1-5, with TRBD1 matching 9 bases. Germline lookup yields CDR1 SGHDN and CDR2 FVKESK. There are 17 residues in the CDR3. The V segment lost 4 bases and the J segment 6 bases; nucleotides outside the gene matches: 13.

The chain's CDR3 is CASSMTSGVQQYF. Written as DNA, the CDR3 is TGTGCCAGCAGTATGACTAGCGGGGTGCAGCAGTACTTC. The chain has TRBV27 and TRBJ2-7; 11 nucleotides agree with TRBD2. Germline V gene lookup returns CDR1 MNHEY and CDR2 SMNVEV (reference sequence). There are 13 residues in the CDR3. Unmatched junction bases numbered 5, after V lost 5 bases and J lost 8 bases.

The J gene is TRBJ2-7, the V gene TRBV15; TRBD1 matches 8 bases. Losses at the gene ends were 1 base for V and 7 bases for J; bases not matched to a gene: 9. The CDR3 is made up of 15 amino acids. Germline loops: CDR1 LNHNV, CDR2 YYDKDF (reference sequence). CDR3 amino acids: CATSRVGQGALEQYF. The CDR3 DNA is TGTGCCACCAGCAGAGTTGGGCAGGGGGCACTTGAGCAGTACTTC.

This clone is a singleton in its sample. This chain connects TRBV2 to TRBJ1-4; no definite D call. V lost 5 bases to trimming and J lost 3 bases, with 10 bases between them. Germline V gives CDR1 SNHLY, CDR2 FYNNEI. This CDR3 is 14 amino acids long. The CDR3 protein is CASSPGYPNEKLFF. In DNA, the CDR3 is TGTGCCAGCAGTCCAGGCTACCCTAATGAAAAACTGTTTTTT.

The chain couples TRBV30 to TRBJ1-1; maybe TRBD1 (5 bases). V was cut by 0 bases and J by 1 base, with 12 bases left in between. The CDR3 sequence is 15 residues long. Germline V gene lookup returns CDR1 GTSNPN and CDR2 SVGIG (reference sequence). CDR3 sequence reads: CAWSVSGGENTEAFF. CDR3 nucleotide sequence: TGTGCCTGGAGTGTCAGCGGAGGGGAGAACACTGAAGCTTTCTTT.

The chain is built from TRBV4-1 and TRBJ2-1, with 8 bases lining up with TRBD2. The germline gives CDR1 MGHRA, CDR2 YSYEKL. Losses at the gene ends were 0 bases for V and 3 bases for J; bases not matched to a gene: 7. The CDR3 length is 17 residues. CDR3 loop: CASSQDRASGFYNEQFF. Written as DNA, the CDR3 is TGCGCCAGCAGCCAAGATCGGGCTAGCGGGTTCTACAATGAGCAGTTCTTC.

The CDR3 sequence: CASSPGDRDRNEKLFF. DNA of the CDR3: TGTGCCAGCAGCCCTGGGGACAGGGATAGGAATGAAAAACTGTTTTTT. The rearrangement links TRBV7-9 to TRBJ1-4, with 9 bases lining up with TRBD1. Germline V CDR1 and CDR2: SEHNR, FQNEAQ (reference sequence). Losses at the gene ends were 5 bases for V and 5 bases for J; bases not matched to a gene: 9. The CDR3 extends over 16 amino acids.

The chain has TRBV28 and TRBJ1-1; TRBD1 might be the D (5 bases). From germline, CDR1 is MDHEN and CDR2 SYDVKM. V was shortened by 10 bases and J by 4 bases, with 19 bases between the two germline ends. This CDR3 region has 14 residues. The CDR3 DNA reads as TGTGCCACCAATTTGCAGGGACTGGGCACTGAAGCTTTCTTT. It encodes CATNLQGLGTEAFF.

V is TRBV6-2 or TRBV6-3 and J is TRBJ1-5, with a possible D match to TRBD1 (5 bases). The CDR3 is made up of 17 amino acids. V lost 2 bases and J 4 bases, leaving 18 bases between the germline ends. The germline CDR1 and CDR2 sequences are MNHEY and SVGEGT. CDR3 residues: CASSYGRGIVGNQPQHF. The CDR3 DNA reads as TGTGCCAGCAGTTACGGAAGGGGTATCGTTGGTAATCAGCCCCAGCATTTT.

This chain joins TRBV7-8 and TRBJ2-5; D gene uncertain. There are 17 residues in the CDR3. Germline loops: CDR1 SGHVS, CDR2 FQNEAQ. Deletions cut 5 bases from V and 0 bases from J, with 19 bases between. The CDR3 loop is CASSREANRPYQETQYF. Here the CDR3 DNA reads TGTGCCAGCAGCCGAGAGGCGAACAGACCCTACCAAGAGACCCAGTACTTC. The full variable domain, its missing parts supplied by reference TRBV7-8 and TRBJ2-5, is GAGVSQSPRYKVAKRGQDVALRCDPISGHVSLFWYQQALGQGPEFLTYFQNEAQLDKSGLPSDRFFAERPEGSVSTLKIQRTQQEDSAVYLCASSREANRPYQETQYFGPGTRLLVL.

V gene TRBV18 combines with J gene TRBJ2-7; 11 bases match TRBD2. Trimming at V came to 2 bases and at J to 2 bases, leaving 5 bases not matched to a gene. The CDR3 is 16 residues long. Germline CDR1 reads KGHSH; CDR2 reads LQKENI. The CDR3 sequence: CASSPVRLAGTYEQYF. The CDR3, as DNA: TGTGCCAGCTCACCAGTTAGACTAGCGGGGACCTACGAGCAGTACTTC.

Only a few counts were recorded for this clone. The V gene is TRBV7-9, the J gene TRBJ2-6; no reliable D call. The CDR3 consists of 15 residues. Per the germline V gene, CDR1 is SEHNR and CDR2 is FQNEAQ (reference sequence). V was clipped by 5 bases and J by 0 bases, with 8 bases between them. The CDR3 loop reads CASSQAASGANVLTF. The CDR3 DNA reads TGTGCCAGCAGCCAAGCCGCCTCTGGGGCCAACGTCCTGACTTTC. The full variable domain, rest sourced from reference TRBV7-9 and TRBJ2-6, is DTGVSQNPRHKITKRGQNVTFRCDPISEHNRLYWYRQTLGQGPEFLTYFQNEAQLEKSRLLSDRFSAERPKGSFSTLEIQRTEQGDSAMYLCASSQAASGANVLTFGAGSRLTVL.

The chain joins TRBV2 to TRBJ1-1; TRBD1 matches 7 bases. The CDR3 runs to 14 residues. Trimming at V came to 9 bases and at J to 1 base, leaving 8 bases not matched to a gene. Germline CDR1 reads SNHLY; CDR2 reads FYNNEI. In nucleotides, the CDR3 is TGTGCCAGTCATGGACAGGCTTGGAACACTGAAGCTTTCTTT. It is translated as CASHGQAWNTEAFF.

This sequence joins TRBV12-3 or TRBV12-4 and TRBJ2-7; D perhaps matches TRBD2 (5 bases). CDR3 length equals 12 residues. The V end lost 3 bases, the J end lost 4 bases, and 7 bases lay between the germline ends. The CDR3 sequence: CASSFRGYEQYF. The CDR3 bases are TGTGCCAGCAGTTTCCGAGGGTACGAGCAGTACTTC.

CDR3 coding DNA: TGCAGCGTTGAACGAGGCGGGGGGGACTCCTACAATGAGCAGTTCTTC. Residues: CSVERGGGDSYNEQFF. The chain is built from TRBV29-1 and TRBJ2-1; 9 bases map to TRBD2. Germline loops: CDR1 SQVTM, CDR2 ANQGSEA. The V and J ends lost 2 bases and 0 bases, in that order; junction bases with no gene match: 5. The CDR3 totals 16 residues.

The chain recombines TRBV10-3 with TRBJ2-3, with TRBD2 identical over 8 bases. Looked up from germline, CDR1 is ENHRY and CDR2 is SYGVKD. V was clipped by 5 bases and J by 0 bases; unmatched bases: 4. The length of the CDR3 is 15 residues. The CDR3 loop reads CAISLGGGSTDTQYF. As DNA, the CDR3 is TGTGCCATCAGTCTCGGGGGGGGAAGCACAGATACGCAGTATTTT.

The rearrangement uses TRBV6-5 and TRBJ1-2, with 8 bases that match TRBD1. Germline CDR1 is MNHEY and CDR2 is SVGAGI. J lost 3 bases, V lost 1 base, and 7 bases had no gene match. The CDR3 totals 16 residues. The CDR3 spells CASSYLGQGYDYGYTF. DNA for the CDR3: TGTGCCAGCAGTTACTTAGGACAGGGCTACGACTATGGCTACACCTTC.

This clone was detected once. The CDR3 nucleotides read TGTGCCAGCATGCGTACTTTACAGGGCGGAACTGAAGCTTTCTTT. Protein: CASMRTLQGGTEAFF. This chain connects TRBV7-9 to TRBJ1-1, with D possibly matching TRBD1 (6 bases). This CDR3 is built from 15 residues. V was clipped by 7 bases and J by 5 bases, with 20 bases between them. Per the germline V gene, CDR1 is SEHNR and CDR2 is FQNEAQ (reference sequence).